The sequence of this T cell receptor (beta chain) was determined in a study of CD4+ T cells in melanoma. With V trimmed by 0 bases and J by 4 bases, 8 bases remained unmatched. The germline gives CDR1 SGDLS, CDR2 YYNGEE. There are 17 residues in the CDR3. The data were produced by immunoSEQ multiplex PCR, yet TCRdb's version contains in-frame clones alone and is incomplete. The table lists about 50,000 clones, 85% to 90% of them singletons. As for this clone: Its antigen is not identified.

Findings and limits, study-wide: Reportedly, melanoma neoantigen-specific CD4+ T cells showed varied differentiation states. A reported correlation linked neoantigen-specific CD4+ T cells to CD8+, macrophage and B cell function.

This chain links TRBV9 with TRBJ2-1; 9 bases are shared with TRBD2. Sequencing was performed on peripheral blood. The source is a human donor with melanoma. CDR3 region: CASSVGLAGVGYNEQFF. The CDR3 region has the DNA TGTGCCAGCAGCGTAGGGTTAGCGGGGGTTGGGTACAATGAGCAGTTCTTC.